This T cell receptor (beta chain) was captured by sequencing in a study of cytomegalovirus exposure and HLA in healthy donors. This clone has just a few counts. Its antigen is currently unknown. The PCR had 60 Vbeta and 13 Jbeta primers. Generated by immunoSEQ multiplex PCR, the TCRdb table keeps only in-frame clones and is missing some. The data contain roughly 100,000 clones, 65% to 85% of them singletons. Trimming removed 5 bases at V and 0 bases at J, with 17 bases between. The CDR3 length is 17 residues. Germline V gene sequence: CDR1 SEHNR, CDR2 FQNEAQ (reference sequence). Points from the study as a whole: Cytomegalovirus status was reportedly diagnosed by the classifier with high sensitivity and specificity.

Sequenced sample: PBMCs. The chain employs TRBV7-9 and TRBJ2-1; D is perhaps TRBD1 (6 bases). The clonotype comes from a man aged 50-60 years in good health and CMV-seropositive. The CDR3 is CASSPTVTGNSYNEQFF. For the CDR3, the DNA is TGTGCCAGCAGCCCTACCGTGACAGGAAACTCCTACAATGAGCAGTTCTTC.